This T cell receptor (beta chain) was profiled in a study of beta chain features in type 1 diabetes. Overall study findings and caveats: Shorter TCRB CDR3s, moderately but significantly so, were found in Type 1 diabetes patients in all four CD4+ subsets. It was among patients, rather than healthy donors, that naive, central memory and Treg TCRB repertoires appeared more similar.

The sequenced template was cDNA made from the entire isolated RNA. Profiling relied on immunoSEQ multiplex PCR, and the TCRdb table lists in-frame clones only, not all of them. The sample shows more than 8,500 clones, more than 75% of them seen only once. The CDR3 spans 13 residues. V lost 7 bases to trimming and J lost 3 bases, with 13 bases between them. Germline V gene data show CDR1 as SNHLY and CDR2 as FYNNEI. CD4+ cells of the naive, central memory, regulatory and stem cell-like memory types were sorted via CD45RO/CCR7/CD25/CD127/CD95/CD27. Comments on this clone: Its antigen remains unidentified.

This sequence was found in a young woman in good health. Specimen: Tregs from blood. V usage is TRBV2 and J usage is TRBJ2-7; D uncertain. The CDR3 loop reads CASTPERLYEQYF. CDR3 DNA: TGTGCCAGCACCCCGGAGAGACTCTACGAGCAGTACTTC.